What follows is one T cell receptor beta chain and its context. The CDR3 covers 15 residues. The trim removed 6 bases at V and 7 bases at J, leaving 8 bases unmatched. Germline CDR1 is MDHEN and CDR2 is SYDVKM. The sample originates from a study of blood T cell repertoires in COVID-19. The repertoire was sequenced with immunoSEQ multiplex PCR; TCRdb's copy has only in-frame clones and lacks some. Among 270,000 or so clones listed, 84% were seen once. The TCR sequence derives from a human donor in a cohort sampled during active COVID-19. Material: peripheral blood. The genes are TRBV28 and TRBJ1-6, with 8 nucleotides matching TRBD1. The CDR3 DNA sequence: TGTGCCAGCAGGACGACAGGGGAAGGAAATTCACCCCTCCACTTT. Its translation is CASRTTGEGNSPLHF.